Listed below are T cell receptor beta chains from one sample, sequenced in a study of blood T cell repertoires in COVID-19. Clones were sequenced by immunoSEQ multiplex PCR, and TCRdb holds only the in-frame ones, with some missing. The table lists hundreds of thousands of clones, around nine tenths of them singletons. The sequenced sample was peripheral blood. These receptors were collected from a woman in her 70s with COVID-19, enrolled during active disease. The CDR3 runs from the conserved cysteine through the conserved F or W. A D gene is named only where the DNA matches it firmly. Not every row has a clone size; where given, it reads once, few, many or a size class.

D gene: TRBD1
V gene: TRBV15
clone size: .
J gene: TRBJ1-1
CDR3 DNA: TGTGCCACTCGACAGGGGGCGCGCACTGAAGCTTTCTTT
CDR3 protein: CATRQGARTEAFF

D gene: TRBD1
V gene: TRBV2
clone size: .
J gene: TRBJ1-5
CDR3 DNA: TGTGCCAGCAACACAGGGGGAGGTCAGCCCCAGCATTTT
CDR3 protein: CASNTGGGQPQHF

D gene: TRBD2
V gene: TRBV7-2
clone size: once
J gene: TRBJ2-2
CDR3 DNA: TGTGCCAGCAGCCGGGGGGGGCCTGAGCGGGAGCTGTTTTTT
CDR3 protein: CASSRGGPERELFF

D gene: .
V gene: TRBV19
clone size: .
J gene: TRBJ2-1
CDR3 DNA: TGTGCCAGTAGTACTCCTAGGGGAGAGCAGTTCTTC
CDR3 protein: CASSTPRGEQFF

D gene: .
V gene: TRBV29-1
clone size: .
J gene: TRBJ1-1
CDR3 DNA: TGCAGCGTTCGGTACACTGAAGCTTTCTTT
CDR3 protein: CSVRYTEAFF

D gene: TRBD1
V gene: TRBV7-2
clone size: .
J gene: TRBJ1-2
CDR3 DNA: TGTGCCAGCAGCAGTAACAGGGGGCGTAGGGATGGCTACACCTTC
CDR3 protein: CASSSNRGRRDGYTF

D gene: TRBD1
V gene: TRBV5-8
clone size: .
J gene: TRBJ1-5
CDR3 DNA: TGTGCCAGCAGGCCCCCCTGGGGACAGGGTTCGATTAGCAATCAGCCCCAGCATTTT
CDR3 protein: CASRPPWGQGSISNQPQHF

D gene: TRBD1
V gene: TRBV19
clone size: .
J gene: TRBJ2-6
CDR3 DNA: TGTGCCAGTAGTATTGCGGGACAGGTTACCTCTGGGGCCAACGTCCTGACTTTC
CDR3 protein: CASSIAGQVTSGANVLTF

D gene: TRBD1
V gene: TRBV27
clone size: .
J gene: TRBJ2-7
CDR3 DNA: TGTGCCAGCAGTTTAAAGGGACAGGGGTCCTACGAGCAGTACTTC
CDR3 protein: CASSLKGQGSYEQYF

D gene: TRBD1
V gene: TRBV28
clone size: .
J gene: TRBJ2-7
CDR3 DNA: TGTGCCAGCATAGGGGGACAGTCGAGCTCCTACGAGCAGTACTTC
CDR3 protein: CASIGGQSSSYEQYF

D gene: TRBD1
V gene: TRBV14
clone size: .
J gene: TRBJ1-1
CDR3 DNA: TGTGCCAGCAGCCAAGCCAGACAGGGGTTGAACACTGAAGCTTTCTTT
CDR3 protein: CASSQARQGLNTEAFF

D gene: .
V gene: TRBV2
clone size: once
J gene: TRBJ2-6
CDR3 DNA: TGTGCCAGCAGGGACTGGCTCTCTGGGGCCAACGTCCTGACTTTC
CDR3 protein: CASRDWLSGANVLTF

D gene: TRBD1
V gene: TRBV6-6
clone size: once
J gene: TRBJ1-5
CDR3 DNA: TGTGCCAGCAGACTAACCGGGACAGGGGTTCAGCCCCAGCATTTT
CDR3 protein: CASRLTGTGVQPQHF

D gene: TRBD1
V gene: TRBV5-6
clone size: .
J gene: TRBJ1-1
CDR3 DNA: TGTGCCAGCAGCGCCGGGACAGGGGCGTTCACTGAAGCTTTCTTT
CDR3 protein: CASSAGTGAFTEAFF

D gene: TRBD1
V gene: TRBV9
clone size: .
J gene: TRBJ1-6
CDR3 DNA: TGTGCCAGCAGCGCGACAGGGGATAATTCACCCCTCCACTTT
CDR3 protein: CASSATGDNSPLHF

D gene: TRBD1
V gene: TRBV2
clone size: .
J gene: TRBJ1-1
CDR3 DNA: TGTGCCAGTAAGAGGGACAGGGCGAACACTGAAGCTTTCTTT
CDR3 protein: CASKRDRANTEAFF

D gene: .
V gene: TRBV6-5
clone size: .
J gene: TRBJ2-7
CDR3 DNA: TGTGCCAGCAGTCCCCGGGACATCTTGGCCGAGCAGTACTTC
CDR3 protein: CASSPRDILAEQYF

D gene: .
V gene: TRBV24-1
clone size: .
J gene: TRBJ2-3
CDR3 DNA: TGTGCCACCAGTCGGGCACAGGGCGGGTCCATAGGTACGCAGTATTTT
CDR3 protein: CATSRAQGGSIGTQYF

D gene: .
V gene: TRBV18
clone size: .
J gene: TRBJ2-5
CDR3 DNA: TGTGCCAGCTCCCTGACAGCGCAAGAGACCCAGTACTTC
CDR3 protein: CASSLTAQETQYF

D gene: TRBD1
V gene: TRBV4-3
clone size: .
J gene: TRBJ2-1
CDR3 DNA: TGCGCCAGCAGCACCGACAGGGTAAACTACAATGAGCAGTTCTTC
CDR3 protein: CASSTDRVNYNEQFF

D gene: .
V gene: TRBV12-5
clone size: .
J gene: TRBJ2-7
CDR3 DNA: TGTGCTAGTGGTGGAGGCTTCTACGAGCAGTACTTC
CDR3 protein: CASGGGFYEQYF

D gene: .
V gene: TRBV25-1
clone size: .
J gene: TRBJ1-2
CDR3 DNA: TGTGCCAGCAGTGGACAGGTCAAAGCCGGCTACACCTTC
CDR3 protein: CASSGQVKAGYTF

D gene: .
V gene: TRBV19
clone size: once
J gene: TRBJ1-5
CDR3 DNA: TGTGCCAGTAGTCGCGGGGCAGGGTCGAATCAGCCCCAGCATTTT
CDR3 protein: CASSRGAGSNQPQHF